This T cell receptor beta chain was identified in a study of T cells expressing NK-cell markers. The overall study: Out of eight donors sequenced, seven tested HCMV-seropositive and the remaining one seronegative. Study-level results: It remained uncertain whether the expanded NKG2C+ T cell clones were specific for HCMV antigens.

From its re-call of the 5' RACE reads, TCRdb lists each CDR3 protein once, without DNA. The sample yields 450,000 to 600,000 distinct CDR3 sequences, of which the top ten take up under 4.5%. On this clonotype: Its antigen remains unidentified.

This CDR3 has 15 amino acids. Per the germline V gene, CDR1 is SGHRS and CDR2 is YFSETQ. The rearrangement uses TRBV5-1 and TRBJ2-3; with no DNA, the TCRdb D assignment of TRBD2 cannot be verified. The sequenced material came from blood T cells: a sorted CD56 or NKG2C T cell subset, CD4+ or CD8+ T cells, or bulk PBMC T cells (not recorded which). The TCR originated in a man aged 18 to 30 in good health. CDR3 sequence: CASSLGLDSTDTQYF. Supplemented by reference TRBV5-1 and TRBJ2-3, the full variable domain reads KAGVTQTPRYLIKTRGQQVTLSCSPISGHRSVSWYQQTPGQGLQFLFEYFSETQRNKGNFPGRFSGRQFSNSRSEMNVSTLELGDSALYLCASSLGLDSTDTQYFGPGTRLTVL.